A selection of T cell receptor beta chains follows, all from one sample in a study of cytomegalovirus exposure and HLA in healthy donors. The table came from immunoSEQ multiplex PCR; TCRdb's copy has only in-frame clones and leaves some out. The table includes roughly 100,000 clones, 65% to 80% detected once. Sample: PBMCs. These TCRs come from a man in his forties in good health and CMV-seropositive. Each CDR3 is given with its conserved first and last residue. D genes are given only for firm matches. Rows give clone size only sometimes, using once, few, many, or a class for an expanded clone.

NA	TRBV16	14	TRBJ2-7	NA	CASSQSASSYEQYF	TGTGCCAGCAGCCAATCGGCTTCCTCCTACGAGCAGTACTTC
NA	TRBV19	14	TRBJ1-2	TRBD1	CASNPQGAYYGYTF	TGTGCCAGTAATCCACAGGGGGCGTACTATGGCTACACCTTC
NA	TRBV29-1	14	TRBJ2-3	TRBD2	CSVTPAGEVYTQYF	TGCAGCGTTACCCCAGCGGGAGAGGTATATACGCAGTATTTT
few	TRBV7-2	16	TRBJ2-4	TRBD1	CASSIYRGLKGNIQYF	TGTGCCAGCAGCATCTACAGGGGGCTAAAGGGAAACATTCAGTACTTC
NA	TRBV7-2	13	TRBJ2-1	NA	CASSFTAYNEQFF	TGTGCCAGCAGCTTTACGGCCTACAATGAGCAGTTCTTC
NA	TRBV7-9	14	TRBJ2-7	NA	CASSSLNRAYEQYF	TGTGCCAGCAGCTCCCTCAACAGGGCCTACGAGCAGTACTTC
NA	TRBV6-6	12	TRBJ2-1	TRBD2	CASSPSGLEQFF	TGTGCCAGCAGCCCTAGCGGGCTTGAGCAGTTCTTC
NA	TRBV2	15	TRBJ2-4	TRBD2	CASSEMGGGAVIQYF	TGTGCCAGCAGTGAGATGGGCGGGGGGGCTGTCATTCAGTACTTC
once	TRBV29-1	13	TRBJ1-1	NA	CSPRPQGSTEAFF	TGCAGCCCCAGACCTCAGGGTAGCACTGAAGCTTTCTTT
NA	TRBV19	14	TRBJ1-2	TRBD1	CVSSDTGTGYRNTF	TGTGTCAGTAGTGATACCGGGACAGGGTATAGGAACACCTTC
NA	TRBV7-9	15	TRBJ2-6	NA	CSSSENRVWANVLTF	TGTTCCAGCAGCGAGAACAGGGTCTGGGCCAACGTCCTGACTTTC
NA	TRBV18	15	TRBJ2-3	TRBD2	CASSPSGGAEDTQYF	TGTGCCAGCTCACCAAGCGGGGGGGCCGAAGATACGCAGTATTTT
once	TRBV7-9	18	TRBJ2-2	TRBD2	CASSPRGLAGLNTGELFF	TGTGCCAGCAGCCCCAGAGGACTAGCGGGATTGAACACCGGGGAGCTGTTTTTT
once	TRBV6-5	12	TRBJ2-2	NA	CASSYLTGELFF	TGTGCCAGCAGTTACCTCACCGGGGAGCTGTTTTTT
NA	TRBV19	17	TRBJ2-5	TRBD2	CASSIGLAGAFQETQYF	TGTGCCAGTAGTATAGGCCTAGCGGGGGCCTTCCAAGAGACCCAGTACTTC
NA	TRBV5-1	13	TRBJ2-1	TRBD1	CASSWGQVNEQFF	TGCGCCAGCAGCTGGGGACAGGTCAATGAGCAGTTCTTC
once	TRBV11-2	16	TRBJ1-1	NA	CASSLDARGLNTEAFF	TGTGCCAGCAGCTTAGATGCCAGGGGCTTAAACACTGAAGCTTTCTTT
NA	TRBV27	17	TRBJ2-3	TRBD1	CASSQYPGQKSTDTQYF	TGTGCCAGCAGTCAATATCCGGGACAGAAAAGCACAGATACGCAGTATTTT